The 10 T cell receptor beta chains reported below all come from one sample, sequenced in a study of vaccination and CD4 T cells after COVID-19. The antigens of these receptors remain unknown. Scientists ran DNA taken from cultured CD4+ T cells through the Oncomine TCR Beta short-read assay for sequencing. TCRdb redid the calling of the PCR reads with MiXCR, one entry per CDR3 protein. The data contain under 8,000 distinct CDR3 sequences, around 48% of them seen just once; the ten biggest clones take up under 30%. Treatment defined: approximately 9-day PBMC culture with coronavirus spike peptide pools or control peptides (ViraFEST assay). CD4+ T cells that came from the unexposed donor were collected before the COVID-19 pandemic (2011-2018). The material sequenced was CD4+ T cells from blood, cultured in vitro. The receptors shown here come from a human donor in good health.

This clonotype was counted only a few times. For the CDR3, the DNA is TGTGCCGCCGGCCCAAGTACCTATGGCTACACCTTC. This translates into CAAGPSTYGYTF. The chain links TRBV6-1 to TRBJ1-2; D is unresolved. The CDR3 is 12 residues long. The V and J ends lost 11 bases and 4 bases respectively, with 14 bases between them. In germline, CDR1 is MNHNS, CDR2 SASEGT.

The chain uses TRBV19 and TRBJ1-1, with D hard to call. V shed 0 bases and J shed 4 bases, with 9 bases lying between them. Germline loops: CDR1 LNHDA, CDR2 SQIVND (reference sequence). The CDR3 consists of 14 residues. In nucleotides, the CDR3 is TGTGCCAGTAGTATAGAAGATCTGGGCACTGAAGCTTTCTTT. Protein sequence: CASSIEDLGTEAFF. Variable domain in full (rest from reference TRBV19 and TRBJ1-1): DGGITQSPKYLFRKEGQNVTLSCEQNLNHDAMYWYRQDPGQGLRLIYYSQIVNDFQKGDIAEGYSVSREKKESFPLTVTSAQKNPTAFYLCASSIEDLGTEAFFGQGTRLTVV.

Only one count was recorded for this clonotype. V usage is TRBV2 and J usage is TRBJ2-2; D possibly corresponds to TRBD1 (5 bases). From germline, CDR1 is SNHLY and CDR2 FYNNEI. This CDR3 has 11 residues. With 7 bases removed from V and 6 bases from J, the gap between germline ends came to 6 bases. CDR3 residues: CASKGAGELFF. The CDR3 nucleotides are TGTGCCAGCAAAGGGGCCGGGGAGCTGTTTTTT.

Only a few counts were recorded for this clonotype. The chain links TRBV12-3 or TRBV12-4 to TRBJ2-7; D is perhaps TRBD2 (6 bases). This CDR3 contains 13 residues. V dropped 0 bases and J dropped 8 bases, with 11 bases sitting between them. CDR3 nucleotides: TGTGCCAGCAGTTTAGCGGGGGGTCGCAAGCAGTACTTC. It specifies CASSLAGGRKQYF.

This clonotype has more than one count but fewer than ten. The J gene is TRBJ2-5, the V gene TRBV6-1, with 13 nucleotides matching TRBD2. Germline CDR1 and CDR2: MNHNS and SASEGT. The V gene end was trimmed by 6 bases and the J gene end by 5 bases; junction bases not matched to a gene: 15. CDR3 size: 18 residues. CDR3 in amino acids: CASSPGLAGVGKAETQYF. The CDR3 DNA follows: TGTGCCAGCAGCCCCGGACTAGCGGGAGTGGGCAAGGCCGAGACCCAGTACTTC.

The rearrangement links TRBV7-2 to TRBJ2-3, with 9 bases matching TRBD2. Germline CDR1 and CDR2: SGHTA and FQGNSA. The V segment lost 5 bases and the J segment 1 base; nucleotides outside the gene matches: 7. This CDR3 contains 16 residues. DNA of the CDR3: TGTGCCAGCAGCGGGACTGAGCGGGGGGGCACAGATACGCAGTATTTT. Translating gives CASSGTERGGTDTQYF.

The rearrangement joins TRBV20-1 to TRBJ1-2; 7 nucleotides line up with TRBD1. CDR3 length equals 14 residues. V shed 6 bases and J 4 bases; nucleotides not matched to a gene: 11. The germline CDR1 and CDR2 sequences are DFQATT and SNEGSKA (reference sequence). The CDR3 region has the DNA TGCAGTGCCTCCGCCCCCGACAGGGTCTATGGCTACACCTTC. Translating gives CSASAPDRVYGYTF.

The V and J genes are TRBV4-2 and TRBJ1-2; 10 nucleotides match TRBD1. Germline V lookup: CDR1 LGHNA, CDR2 YNFKEQ. The CDR3 covers 17 residues. V shed 0 bases and J 6 bases; nucleotides not matched to a gene: 10. CDR3 DNA sequence: TGTGCCAGCAGCCAAGAAGGACCGGGACAGGGGTCTGATGGCTACACCTTC. Its protein is CASSQEGPGQGSDGYTF.

CDR3 bases: TGTGCCAGCTCACCTCGGGACTGGAGGTTAAGTGAGCAGTACTTC. Its translation is CASSPRDWRLSEQYF. The chain joins TRBV18 to TRBJ2-7, with D perhaps TRBD2 (6 bases). The CDR3 runs to 15 residues. The V gene's germline CDR1 is KGHSH and CDR2 LQKENI. V shed 3 bases and J shed 7 bases, with 19 bases lying between them.

V is TRBV6-1 and J is TRBJ1-2, with D possibly being TRBD1 (5 bases). The CDR3 runs to 14 residues. CDR1 is MNHNS, CDR2 SASEGT, per germline. V was cut by 4 bases and J by 1 base, with 10 bases left in between. Here the CDR3 reads CASSGGVHNYGYTF. The CDR3 DNA follows: TGTGCCAGCAGTGGGGGGGTGCATAACTATGGCTACACCTTC.